These 2 T cell receptor beta chains originate from one sample sequenced in a study of T cells after yellow fever vaccination. TCRdb analysed the 5' RACE reads with MiXCR anew, one entry per CDR3 protein. The table includes about 550,000 distinct CDR3 sequences, around 21% detected once. The source material was PBMCs, sampled 15 days after the yellow fever booster vaccination. The receptors originated from a man between 25 and 39 years old who received the YFV17D yellow fever vaccine.

The sample holds many counts of this clonotype. The rearrangement links TRBV5-1 to TRBJ2-5; 10 bases map to TRBD2. The CDR3 is 15 residues long. CDR1 and CDR2 from the germline V gene are SGHRS and YFSETQ. V lost 4 bases, J lost 3 bases, and 6 bases stayed unmatched. The CDR3 region has the DNA TGCGCCAGCAGCAACCCCGGACTAGCGGAAGAGACCCAGTACTTC. It specifies CASSNPGLAEETQYF.

V is TRBV18 and J is TRBJ1-5; D is perhaps TRBD1 (6 bases). Germline values: CDR1 KGHSH, CDR2 LQKENI. There are 13 residues in the CDR3. Between the trimmed V and J ends, which lost 5 bases and 9 bases, there was a span of 14 bases. CDR3 sequence reads: CASSNEQGLPQHF. DNA for the CDR3: TGTGCCAGCTCAAACGAACAGGGTTTGCCCCAGCATTTT.